Detailed here is one TCR beta chain. The immunoSEQ assay was v3.0, run at survey level. TCRdb's table, derived via immunoSEQ multiplex PCR, lists solely in-frame clones and lacks some. The profile shows about 25,000 clones, roughly 89% of them singletons. Germline V CDR1 and CDR2: LNHDA, SQIVND (reference sequence). The J segment lost 0 bases and the V segment lost 4 bases, leaving 8 bases of the junction unmatched. The CDR3 extends over 18 amino acids. This sample is drawn from a study of long-term antiretroviral therapy in people with HIV. The sequence derives from a man aged 45 to 65 with HIV. The sample was unsorted PBMCs, taken 1.8 years before starting antiretroviral therapy. V is TRBV19 and J is TRBJ1-4, with 10 nucleotides matching TRBD1. The CDR3 DNA is TGTGCCAGTAGTACGACAGGGGGCATGGGTGCAACTAATGAAAAACTGTTTTTT. It encodes CASSTTGGMGATNEKLFF.